A selection of T cell receptor beta chains follows, all from one sample in a study of brain T cells in children with intractable seizures. The repertoire was sequenced with immunoSEQ multiplex PCR; TCRdb's copy has only in-frame clones and lacks some. Of a few hundred thousand clones listed, over 90% are singletons. The sequences come from peripheral blood, collected 4 to 6 months after surgery. The source is a boy under two years old with tuberous sclerosis and intractable seizures. Each CDR3 is given with its conserved first and last residue. The D gene is left open where the match is weak.

>TRBV24-1|-|14|TRBJ2-1
TGTGCCACCAGTGATTTGGCAGTTCGGAATGAGCAGTTCTTC
CATSDLAVRNEQFF
>TRBV7-8|-|15|TRBJ1-5
TGTGCCAGCAGCTTAGGTTTGTATAGCAATCAGCCCCAGCATTTT
CASSLGLYSNQPQHF
>TRBV2|-|12|TRBJ2-1
TGTGCCAGCGGCAATGGGGAACATGAGCAGTTCTTC
CASGNGEHEQFF
>TRBV9|TRBD2|17|TRBJ2-3
TGTGCCAGCAGCGTAGGGGAAGCGGGAGGGACCACAGATACGCAGTATTTT
CASSVGEAGGTTDTQYF
>TRBV9|-|15|TRBJ2-3
TGTGCCAGCAGCGTAGGGCCAGGGAGGACAGATACGCAGTATTTT
CASSVGPGRTDTQYF
>TRBV10-2|TRBD1|13|TRBJ1-1
TGCGCCAGCGGGGACAGAATAAACACTGAAGCTTTCTTT
CASGDRINTEAFF
>TRBV24-1|-|22|TRBJ2-3
TGTGCCACCAGGTCCCTCAGCCCTCAGGCGACCTTGGTGGACCCTAGCACAGATACGCAGTATTTT
CATRSLSPQATLVDPSTDTQYF
>TRBV12-3/TRBV12-4|-|13|TRBJ1-2
TGTGCCAGCAGTTCGACAGCTTACTATGGCTACACCTTC
CASSSTAYYGYTF
>TRBV6-5|-|13|TRBJ1-1
TGTGCCAGCAGGTTCAGGATTAACACTGAAGCTTTCTTT
CASRFRINTEAFF
>TRBV20-1|TRBD2|15|TRBJ2-7
TGCAGTGCTAGTTTACCCGGGAGGCAGTACTACGAGCAGTACTTC
CSASLPGRQYYEQYF
>TRBV18|TRBD1|16|TRBJ1-5
TGTGCCAGCTCACCAGGGACAGGGGATAGCAATCAGCCCCAGCATTTT
CASSPGTGDSNQPQHF
>TRBV9|-|15|TRBJ2-1
TGTGCCAGCAGCGTTAGGGGGACTATCTACAATGAGCAGTTCTTC
CASSVRGTIYNEQFF
>TRBV10-2|TRBD2|17|TRBJ2-7
TGCGCCAGCAGTGGACCGACTAGCGGGAGCTATACGGACGAGCAGTACTTC
CASSGPTSGSYTDEQYF